A selection of T cell receptor beta chains follows, all from one sample in a study of blood T cell repertoires in COVID-19. Here immunoSEQ multiplex PCR was the method, and the copy in TCRdb shows in-frame clones only, minus some. The sample shows 200,000 to 300,000 clones, nearly 95% of them seen only once. The sample taken for sequencing was peripheral blood. The receptors come from a young man with COVID-19, enrolled during active disease. The CDR3 runs from the conserved cysteine through the conserved F or W. D genes are given only for firm matches. The size of a clone is reported for some rows only, either as once, few or many, or as a class for expanded clones.

v_gene	abundance	d_gene	len	j_gene	CDR3aa	CDR3nt
TRBV5-1	NA	NA	14	TRBJ1-1	CASSVRQSNTEAFF	TGCGCCAGCAGCGTGAGACAATCGAACACTGAAGCTTTCTTT
TRBV18	NA	TRBD1	15	TRBJ1-5	CASSPTGGSNQPQHF	TGTGCCAGCTCGCCGACAGGGGGGAGCAATCAGCCCCAGCATTTT
TRBV15	few	NA	16	TRBJ1-2	CATSSGRGGGLYGYTF	TGTGCCACCAGCAGTGGCCGGGGAGGGGGGCTCTATGGCTACACCTTC
TRBV5-1	NA	NA	14	TRBJ2-7	CASSITRPGYEQYF	TGCGCCAGCAGCATAACCCGGCCGGGGTACGAGCAGTACTTC
TRBV6-5	NA	NA	13	TRBJ1-4	CASRGSGGEKLFF	TGTGCCAGTAGAGGATCGGGAGGGGAAAAACTGTTTTTT
TRBV5-1	NA	NA	16	TRBJ1-1	CASSLWPAIGQSEAFF	TGCGCCAGCAGCCTTTGGCCGGCTATCGGACAGTCTGAAGCTTTCTTT
TRBV10-3	NA	TRBD2	16	TRBJ2-1	CAISGTSGGRYNEQFF	TGTGCCATCAGTGGGACTAGCGGGGGTCGATACAATGAGCAGTTCTTC
TRBV3-1/TRBV3-2	NA	NA	18	TRBJ1-6	CASSQDSSRRGLYSPLHF	TGTGCCAGCAGCCAAGATTCATCGAGGCGGGGACTTTATTCACCCCTCCACTTT
TRBV2	NA	TRBD2	16	TRBJ2-5	CASSVLAGGLEETQYF	TGTGCCAGCAGCGTCCTAGCGGGGGGGCTGGAAGAGACCCAGTACTTC
TRBV27	once	NA	14	TRBJ1-5	CASSSGQTNQPQHF	TGTGCCAGCAGTTCAGGACAGACAAATCAGCCCCAGCATTTT
TRBV7-9	NA	TRBD2	14	TRBJ2-3	CASSLGLATDTQYF	TGTGCCAGCAGCTTAGGACTAGCCACAGATACGCAGTATTTT
TRBV2	once	TRBD1	14	TRBJ2-7	CASRPGTDSYEQYF	TGTGCCAGCAGGCCGGGGACAGACTCCTACGAGCAGTACTTC
TRBV7-9	NA	TRBD1	18	TRBJ2-3	CASSLGGGGQAYTDTQYF	TGTGCCAGCAGCTTAGGAGGTGGAGGACAGGCCTACACAGATACGCAGTATTTT
TRBV5-1	NA	TRBD1	17	TRBJ2-3	CASSFGAGTGLTDTQYF	TGCGCCAGCAGCTTTGGTGCCGGGACAGGGCTTACAGATACGCAGTATTTT
TRBV6-1	NA	TRBD1	18	TRBJ1-5	CASSKGTGTLSGNQPQHF	TGTGCCAGCAGTAAAGGGACAGGGACATTATCAGGAAATCAGCCCCAGCATTTT
TRBV27	NA	TRBD1	16	TRBJ2-7	CASSPNRPDRGSEQYF	TGTGCCAGCAGTCCCAACCGTCCAGACAGGGGGAGCGAGCAGTACTTC
TRBV12-3/TRBV12-4	NA	NA	13	TRBJ2-5	CASSPQVPKTQYF	TGTGCCAGCAGTCCCCAGGTCCCAAAGACCCAGTACTTC
TRBV20-1	NA	TRBD1	16	TRBJ1-3	CSASEGAPLSGNTIYF	TGCAGTGCTAGTGAGGGGGCGCCGCTCTCTGGAAACACCATATATTTT
TRBV9	NA	NA	16	TRBJ1-1	CASSQIKGPMNTEAFF	TGTGCCAGCAGCCAGATTAAGGGGCCCATGAACACTGAAGCTTTCTTT
TRBV18	NA	TRBD1	15	TRBJ1-2	CASSPPGGENYGYTF	TGTGCCAGCTCACCGCCAGGGGGCGAAAACTATGGCTACACCTTC
TRBV3-1/TRBV3-2	NA	TRBD1	17	TRBJ1-5	CASSQDSRTGLSWPQHF	TGTGCCAGCAGCCAGGACTCACGGACAGGCTTGAGCTGGCCCCAGCATTTT
TRBV6-1	NA	TRBD2	18	TRBJ2-3	CASSGPGTRTSATDTQYF	TGTGCCAGCAGTGGCCCTGGGACTAGGACCTCTGCCACAGATACGCAGTATTTT
TRBV30	NA	NA	15	TRBJ2-5	CAWSNPRDTQETQYF	TGTGCCTGGAGTAACCCCCGGGACACCCAAGAGACCCAGTACTTC
TRBV6-5	NA	TRBD1	14	TRBJ1-2	CASRGTGTGDGYTF	TGTGCCAGCAGGGGGACCGGGACAGGGGATGGCTACACCTTC
TRBV11-2	NA	TRBD1	17	TRBJ1-6	CASSRWGDRGQVSPLHF	TGTGCCAGCAGCAGATGGGGGGACAGGGGGCAAGTATCACCCCTCCACTTT
TRBV5-6	NA	TRBD1	16	TRBJ1-4	CASSLRTGATNEKLFF	TGTGCCAGCAGCTTAAGGACAGGTGCAACTAATGAAAAACTGTTTTTT
TRBV9	NA	TRBD1	15	TRBJ1-4	CASSVVGDRNEKLFF	TGTGCCAGCAGCGTAGTTGGGGACAGGAATGAAAAACTGTTTTTT
TRBV11-3	NA	NA	14	TRBJ2-2	CASSLASNTGELFF	TGTGCCAGCAGCTTAGCCTCGAACACCGGGGAGCTGTTTTTT
TRBV19	NA	TRBD1	14	TRBJ1-5	CASSNRQGNQPQHF	TGTGCCAGTAGTAATCGACAGGGGAATCAGCCCCAGCATTTT
TRBV5-4	NA	NA	15	TRBJ2-1	CASSSGGGAYNEQFF	TGTGCCAGCAGTTCTGGGGGGGGCGCCTACAATGAGCAGTTCTTC
TRBV19	NA	NA	14	TRBJ1-1	CASSIVGGLTEAFF	TGTGCCAGTAGTATAGTGGGGGGGCTCACTGAAGCTTTCTTT
TRBV7-9	NA	NA	17	TRBJ2-1	CASSSGRGQGLNNEQFF	TGTGCCAGCAGCTCCGGGAGGGGACAGGGACTTAACAATGAGCAGTTCTTC
TRBV19	NA	NA	13	TRBJ1-1	CASSIGPNTEAFF	TGTGCCAGTAGTATAGGGCCCAACACTGAAGCTTTCTTT
TRBV2	once	NA	15	TRBJ2-7	CASSEGRQGPYEQYF	TGTGCCAGCAGTGAAGGGCGGCAGGGTCCGTACGAGCAGTACTTC
TRBV3-1/TRBV3-2	once	NA	14	TRBJ2-1	CASSQDTRGNEQFF	TGTGCCAGCAGCCAAGACACCAGGGGTAATGAGCAGTTCTTC
TRBV6-5	NA	TRBD1	15	TRBJ1-5	CASSTGTGPYQPQHF	TGTGCCAGCAGTACCGGGACAGGGCCCTATCAGCCCCAGCATTTT
TRBV29-1	NA	TRBD2	15	TRBJ2-5	CSVPSLGGGEETQYF	TGCAGCGTTCCTTCGCTGGGCGGGGGAGAAGAGACCCAGTACTTC
TRBV5-1	NA	TRBD1	14	TRBJ1-1	CASSRDRVNTEAFF	TGCGCCAGCAGCCGGGACAGGGTAAACACTGAAGCTTTCTTT
TRBV3-1/TRBV3-2	NA	TRBD1	17	TRBJ1-2	CASSQGLGQGPNYGYTF	TGTGCCAGCAGCCAAGGGCTAGGACAGGGACCTAACTATGGCTACACCTTC